These 30 T cell receptor beta chains originate from one sample sequenced in a study of blood T cells in healthy people across ages. A J-beta primer mix and a sample-barcoded 5' primer were used in a second PCR of roughly 6 to 12 cycles. TCRdb called the 5' RACE reads again in MiXCR, with one record for every CDR3 protein. This sample has fewer than 2,000,000 distinct CDR3 sequences, with about two fifths found just once. The sample was blood. The origin of the receptors is a human donor in good health.

The chain combines TRBV2 with TRBJ1-1; TRBD1 matches 7 bases. Germline V gene sequence: CDR1 SNHLY, CDR2 FYNNEI. J gave up 11 bases and V 4 bases, and 7 bases lay outside the gene matches. The CDR3 extends over 12 amino acids. Here the CDR3 reads CASSVTGDTAFF. DNA of the CDR3: TGTGCCAGCAGTGTTACAGGGGATACGGCTTTCTTT. The whole variable domain, remainder taken from reference TRBV2 and TRBJ1-1, is EPEVTQTPSHQVTQMGQEVILRCVPISNHLYFYWYRQILGQKVEFLVSFYNNEISEKSEIFDDQFSVERPDGSNFTLKIRSTKLEDSAMYFCASSVTGDTAFFGQGTRLTVV.

This clonotype was found a few times. The chain is built from TRBV7-2 and TRBJ1-1; D possibly corresponds to TRBD1 (6 bases). The germline CDR1 and CDR2 sequences are SGHTA and FQGNSA. The CDR3 length is 15 residues. The V and J ends lost 1 base and 1 base respectively, with 10 bases between them. CDR3 sequence reads: CASSLGGQANTEAFF. CDR3 nucleotide sequence: TGTGCCAGCAGCTTAGGGGGGCAGGCGAACACTGAAGCTTTCTTT.

CDR3 in amino acids: CTPLGPPGGKNTEAFF. DNA for the CDR3: TGCACTCCGCTAGGTCCTCCGGGAGGGAAGAACACTGAAGCTTTCTTT. The chain is built from TRBV20-1 and TRBJ1-1; no clear D. This CDR3 contains 16 residues. The V gene's germline CDR1 is DFQATT and CDR2 SNEGSKA (reference sequence).

This clonotype was seen at least ten times. This chain links TRBV7-2 with TRBJ2-3, with D possibly matching TRBD1 (5 bases). CDR1 SGHTA and CDR2 FQGNSA come from the germline V gene. V was shortened by 3 bases and J by 9 bases, with 10 bases between the two germline ends. CDR3 length: 12 amino acids. The CDR3 region has the DNA TGTGCCAGCAGCTTGATATCAGGGACGCAGTATTTT. Its protein is CASSLISGTQYF.

This clonotype has more than one count but fewer than ten. CDR3 residues: CASSQEVASGGSYEQYF. The CDR3 nucleotides are TGTGCCAGCAGCCAAGAAGTTGCTAGCGGGGGCTCGTACGAGCAGTACTTC. The chain recombines TRBV4-2 with TRBJ2-7; 10 positions agree with TRBD2. Germline values: CDR1 LGHNA, CDR2 YNFKEQ. CDR3 size: 17 residues. Trimming cost V 0 bases and J 4 bases; bases outside gene matches: 9.

The chain couples TRBV24-1 to TRBJ2-7; maybe TRBD2 (6 bases). V was trimmed by 9 bases and J by 1 base, leaving 12 bases between them. The CDR3 is made up of 13 amino acids. The germline V gene encodes CDR1 KGHDR and CDR2 SFDVKD. The CDR3, as DNA: TGTGCCACCTGGGACGGGACTTCCTACGAGCAGTACTTC. It codes for CATWDGTSYEQYF.

The gene calls are TRBV21-1 and TRBJ2-1; the D call of TRBD1 is as the table states it, not checked on the DNA. TRBV21-1 is a pseudogene locus. This CDR3 has 14 residues. CDR3 nucleotides: TGTGCCAGCAGCAAAGAGGACATGACATACGAGCAGTTCTTC. Its protein is CASSKEDMTYEQFF.

V and J are TRBV12-3 or TRBV12-4 and TRBJ2-1; 7 positions agree with TRBD1. The CDR3 has 13 residues. Unmatched junction bases numbered 8, after V lost 5 bases and J lost 10 bases. CDR3: CASSVLGGDEQFF. DNA for the CDR3: TGTGCCAGCAGTGTGCTAGGGGGCGACGAGCAGTTCTTC.

As to this clonotype: One end of the junction does not line up with germline, which may come from a read error. The rearrangement joins TRBV20-1 to TRBJ2-2; 9 bases fit TRBD2. The CDR3 runs 16 residues. Per germline, CDR1 DFQATT and CDR2 SNEGSKA (reference sequence). The CDR3 nucleotides are TGCAGTGCTAGGACCCAACAGCGGGGGGAAACCGGGAAGCTGTTTTTT. Protein product: CSARTQQRGETGKLFF.

V and J are TRBV5-1 and TRBJ2-5; 8 bases are shared with TRBD2. The CDR3 runs 16 residues. Germline V CDR1 and CDR2: SGHRS, YFSETQ. Unmatched junction bases numbered 6, after V lost 0 bases and J lost 2 bases. The CDR3 spells CASSLVSAGAQETQYF. The CDR3 DNA sequence: TGCGCCAGCAGCTTGGTTTCAGCGGGGGCGCAAGAGACCCAGTACTTC.

V usage is TRBV9 and J usage is TRBJ2-3; tentatively, D is TRBD1 or TRBD2 (5 bases each). The CDR3 extends over 17 amino acids. Germline CDR1 and CDR2: SGDLS and YYNGEE. Trimming shortened V by 4 bases and J by 3 bases, and 21 bases separated the two germline ends. The CDR3 reads CASSPLGPGLGTDTQYF. For the CDR3, the DNA is TGTGCCAGCAGCCCCCTAGGCCCGGGGCTCGGAACAGATACGCAGTATTTT.

The chain recombines TRBV29-1 with TRBJ2-7; 10 nucleotides line up with TRBD2. The V segment lost 4 bases and the J segment 5 bases; nucleotides outside the gene matches: 14. Per germline, CDR1 SQVTM and CDR2 ANQGSEA. This CDR3 is built from 16 residues. CDR3 nucleotide sequence: TGCAGCGTTGGGACCAGCGGGGGGGCCGGAGAGAACGAGCAGTACTTC. Translation: CSVGTSGGAGENEQYF.

This clonotype was detected a few times. This rearrangement joins TRBV29-1 to TRBJ2-5; a possible D gene is TRBD2 (5 bases). The germline V gene encodes CDR1 SQVTM and CDR2 ANQGSEA. The CDR3 length is 11 residues. V lost 4 bases to trimming and J lost 4 bases, with 7 bases between them. The CDR3 here is CSVVGLETQYF. Here the CDR3 DNA reads TGCAGCGTTGTTGGACTAGAGACCCAGTACTTC. Full variable domain (remainder filled in from reference TRBV29-1 and TRBJ2-5): SAVISQKPSRDICQRGTSLTIQCQVDSQVTMMFWYRQQPGQSLTLIATANQGSEATYESGFVIDKFPISRPNLTFSTLTVSNMSPEDSSIYLCSVVGLETQYFGPGTRLLVL.

The chain carries TRBV25-1 and TRBJ1-5; no definite D call. CDR1 and CDR2 from the germline V gene are MGHDK and SYGVNS. Trimming took off 8 bases at V and 0 bases at J, with 20 bases between the two ends. The CDR3 sequence is 17 residues long. In nucleotides, the CDR3 is TGTGCCAGCCCACAAGGCGGGAAACCCTATAGCAATCAGCCCCAGCATTTT. This gives the protein CASPQGGKPYSNQPQHF.

The J gene is TRBJ1-6, the V gene TRBV12-3 or TRBV12-4; D is unclear. The CDR3 is 13 amino acids. The V end was cut by 3 bases, the J end by 10 bases, with 10 bases between. CDR3 coding DNA: TGTGCCAGCAGTTTTAAAGGTCGGTCACCCCTCCACTTT. It encodes CASSFKGRSPLHF.

The chain joins TRBV6-2 or TRBV6-3 to TRBJ2-7; D is perhaps TRBD2 (5 bases). Per the germline V gene, CDR1 is MNHEY and CDR2 is SVGEGT. The length of the CDR3 is 14 residues. Trimming pared 7 bases from V and 4 bases from J, leaving 17 bases between. CDR3 sequence reads: CASNQRGPRYEQYF. The CDR3 bases are TGTGCCAGCAACCAAAGAGGGCCACGATACGAGCAGTACTTC.

The chain employs TRBV7-2 and TRBJ2-7; D may match TRBD1 or TRBD2 (5 bases each). The CDR3 contains 16 residues. Trimming removed 5 bases at V and 4 bases at J, with 21 bases between. Germline lookup yields CDR1 SGHTA and CDR2 FQGNSA. The CDR3 DNA reads as TGTACCAGCAGCGTTTTGCTTTGGGGAGAGGGGTACGAGCAGTACTTC. The encoded protein is CTSSVLLWGEGYEQYF. The whole variable domain, filled in from reference TRBV7-2 and TRBJ2-7, reads GAGVSQSPSNKVTEKGKDVELRCDPISGHTALYWYRQSLGQGLEFLIYFQGNSAPDKSGLPSDRFSAERTGGSVSTLTIQRTQQEDSAVYLCTSSVLLWGEGYEQYFGPGTRLTVT.

This sequence joins TRBV7-9 and TRBJ2-1; tentative D call: TRBD1 (6 bases). The CDR3 runs to 13 residues. The V gene lost 5 bases and the J gene lost 10 bases, with 15 bases spanning the gap. From germline, CDR1 is SEHNR and CDR2 FQNEAQ (reference sequence). The CDR3 sequence: CASSGTPTYEQFF. CDR3 in DNA: TGTGCCAGCAGCGGGACACCGACCTACGAGCAGTTCTTC.

The rearrangement links TRBV12-3 or TRBV12-4 to TRBJ2-7, with D perhaps matching TRBD1 (6 bases). This CDR3 is built from 13 residues. The V end lost 6 bases, the J end lost 4 bases, and 13 bases lay between the germline ends. CDR3 nucleotide sequence: TGTGCCAGCAGCAACGACAGGATTTACGAGCAGTACTTC. Its protein product is CASSNDRIYEQYF.

This clonotype was seen a few times. The CDR3 protein is CASRYFSTLDEQFF. The CDR3 DNA sequence: TGTGCCAGTCGTTACTTCTCAACACTAGATGAGCAGTTCTTC. This rearrangement joins TRBV28 to TRBJ2-1, with a weak D call TRBD2 (5 bases). V lost 9 bases, J lost 8 bases, and 20 bases lay in between. The germline gives CDR1 MDHEN, CDR2 SYDVKM. CDR3 length: 14 residues.

This clonotype was seen a handful of times. The gene calls are TRBV7-3 and TRBJ2-2; D remains ambiguous. V lost 1 base to trimming and J lost 5 bases, with 5 bases between them. Germline V lookup: CDR1 SGHTA, CDR2 FQGTGA. The CDR3 consists of 13 residues. The CDR3 here is CASSLKVTGELFF. CDR3 DNA: TGTGCCAGCAGCTTAAAAGTAACCGGGGAGCTGTTTTTT.

This clonotype turned up a few times. The chain carries TRBV5-1 and TRBJ2-7; 7 nucleotides match TRBD2. V lost 4 bases to trimming and J lost 3 bases; unmatched junction nucleotides: 7. The CDR3 contains 14 residues. CDR1 is SGHRS, CDR2 YFSETQ, per germline. CDR3 loop: CASSVFGGGYEQYF. The DNA for the CDR3 is TGCGCCAGCAGCGTATTCGGCGGGGGCTACGAGCAGTACTTC.

In its sample, this clonotype was seen a few times. The chain employs TRBV2 and TRBJ2-1; 8 bases line up with TRBD2. Germline V lookup: CDR1 SNHLY, CDR2 FYNNEI. The CDR3 is 18 amino acids. The V and J ends lost 5 bases and 0 bases, in that order; junction bases with no gene match: 12. As DNA, the CDR3 is TGTGCCAGCAGTCCGGGTCCTAGCGGGCGTAGCTCCTACAATGAGCAGTTCTTC. Translation: CASSPGPSGRSSYNEQFF.

This chain connects TRBV9 to TRBJ2-5; 8 nucleotides agree with TRBD1. The J call is doubtful: the DNA matches TRBJ2-7 better. The V gene's germline CDR1 is SGDLS and CDR2 YYNGEE. This CDR3 comprises 14 residues. The CDR3 sequence: CASSAQTGVSEQYF. The CDR3 DNA reads TGTGCCAGCAGCGCTCAGACAGGGGTGAGCGAGCAGTACTTC.

The sample holds a few counts of this clonotype. The V gene is TRBV7-2, the J gene TRBJ1-2; TRBD1 aligns across 7 bases. Germline CDR1 is SGHTA and CDR2 is FQGNSA. The length of the CDR3 is 15 residues. The V and J ends lost 5 bases and 4 bases, in that order; junction bases with no gene match: 10. CDR3 bases: TGTGCCAGCAGCCCAGACAGGGTCATTACCTATGGCTACACCTTC. This gives the protein CASSPDRVITYGYTF.

The chain carries TRBV29-1 and TRBJ2-5; weak D call: TRBD2 (5 bases). Trimming stripped 0 bases from V and 5 bases from J, with 13 bases between. Germline V gene data show CDR1 as SQVTM and CDR2 as ANQGSEA. This CDR3 is 14 amino acids long. The CDR3, as DNA: TGCAGCGTTGAAGATGAGGGCAGGTGGGAGACCCAGTACTTC. This encodes CSVEDEGRWETQYF.

Points on this clonotype: At one end, the junction sequence differs from germline, possibly due to a read error. The CDR3 DNA reads TGTGCCATCAGCAGAGATCGTCCCGGGAGGGGCTACACCTTC. Protein product: CAISRDRPGRGYTF. The chain employs TRBV15 and TRBJ1-2; D call uncertain. This CDR3 is 14 amino acids long. CDR1 and CDR2 from the germline V gene are LNHNV and YYDKDF (reference sequence).

CDR3 sequence reads: CASSYQTGANTGELFF. CDR3 bases: TGTGCCAGCAGCTACCAGACAGGGGCCAACACCGGGGAGCTGTTTTTT. The chain employs TRBV5-5 and TRBJ2-2; TRBD1 agrees at 8 bases. CDR1 and CDR2 (germline): SGHKS, YYEKEE (reference sequence). The CDR3 totals 16 residues. V trimming: 3 bases; J trimming: 2 bases; junction bases outside the gene matches: 6.

This clonotype appeared a few times. The V and J genes are TRBV11-2 and TRBJ1-2; D unclear. The V gene's germline CDR1 is SGHAT and CDR2 FQNNGV. V was trimmed by 5 bases and J by 5 bases, leaving 15 bases between them. This CDR3 is built from 14 residues. CDR3 sequence reads: CASSPLRAGYGYTF. In DNA form, the CDR3 reads TGTGCCAGCAGCCCCCTCCGGGCTGGTTATGGCTACACCTTC.

In nucleotides, the CDR3 is TGCGCCAGCAGCAGCTCACCTCGGGGCTATGGCTACACCTTC. Translated, it gives CASSSSPRGYGYTF. The chain has TRBV5-1 and TRBJ1-2; D is unclear. There are 14 residues in the CDR3. Germline V lookup: CDR1 SGHRS, CDR2 YFSETQ. V dropped 4 bases and J dropped 4 bases, with 14 bases sitting between them.